The rows below give T cell receptor beta chains drawn from one sample of a study of siplizumab effects on memory and regulatory T cells. Data came from immunoSEQ multiplex PCR; TCRdb stores just in-frame clones and leaves some out. The table lists tens of thousands of clones, over 75% of them singletons. The material sequenced was Tregs sorted from blood. These receptors came from a human donor in good health. Both conserved end residues are part of each CDR3. D genes are given only for firm matches. Size tells how often a clone was seen (once, few, many) or the class of an expanded clone, and some rows leave it out.

TRBJ2-1	-	TRBD2	TRBV5-1	TGCGCCAGCAGCTTGGCTGGCGGGGGTAGCTACAATGAGCAGTTCTTC	CASSLAGGGSYNEQFF
TRBJ1-1	-	-	TRBV10-2	TGCGCCAGTAGAAAGAGGGGGAGGGACTGGGACACTGAAGCTTTCTTT	CASRKRGRDWDTEAFF
TRBJ2-2	-	-	TRBV19	TGTGCCAGTAGTATCGGACTGACCGGGGAGCTGTTTTTT	CASSIGLTGELFF
TRBJ2-3	-	-	TRBV11-3	TGTGCCAGCAGCTACGGGACAGATACGCAGTATTTT	CASSYGTDTQYF
TRBJ1-5	few	-	TRBV30	TGTGCCTGGACCGACGGTGGGGTTGATCAGCCCCAGCATTTT	CAWTDGGVDQPQHF
TRBJ2-1	once	-	TRBV7-3	TGTGCCAGCAGCTTATATTCTAGGGACCCTACTAGTTATGAGCAGTTCTTC	CASSLYSRDPTSYEQFF
TRBJ2-7	-	-	TRBV5-4	TGTGCCAGCAGCTTGGGACTAGTAGGTTATGAGCAGTACTTC	CASSLGLVGYEQYF
TRBJ2-7	once	TRBD2	TRBV5-6	TGTGCCAGCAGCTTGGCCCCAGCGGGATCCTACGAGCAGTACTTC	CASSLAPAGSYEQYF
TRBJ2-7	-	TRBD1	TRBV6-6	TGTGCCAGCGAAAACCGGGACAGGGGGCGCTCCGAGCAGTACTTC	CASENRDRGRSEQYF
TRBJ2-7	-	TRBD1	TRBV14	TGTGCCAGCAGCCGTGACAGGGGTAACGAGCAGTACTTC	CASSRDRGNEQYF
TRBJ2-1	once	-	TRBV6-6	TGTGCCAGCAGTTACCGGGAGAGCAATGAGCAGTTCTTC	CASSYRESNEQFF
TRBJ1-2	-	TRBD1	TRBV29-1	TGCAGCGTTGAAACAGGGGCCCAGTTGAATGGCTACACCTTC	CSVETGAQLNGYTF
TRBJ2-7	-	TRBD1	TRBV11-3	TGTGCCAGCACCCGGGACAGGTCCTACGAGCAGTACTTC	CASTRDRSYEQYF
TRBJ2-2	-	-	TRBV2	TGTGCCAGCAGTGAACCCCCACAAGGGAACACCGGGGAGCTGTTTTTT	CASSEPPQGNTGELFF
TRBJ2-3	-	TRBD2	TRBV28	TGTGCCAGCAGTTTACGAGGACTAGCGGGAGCACTGGGTACGCAGTATTTT	CASSLRGLAGALGTQYF